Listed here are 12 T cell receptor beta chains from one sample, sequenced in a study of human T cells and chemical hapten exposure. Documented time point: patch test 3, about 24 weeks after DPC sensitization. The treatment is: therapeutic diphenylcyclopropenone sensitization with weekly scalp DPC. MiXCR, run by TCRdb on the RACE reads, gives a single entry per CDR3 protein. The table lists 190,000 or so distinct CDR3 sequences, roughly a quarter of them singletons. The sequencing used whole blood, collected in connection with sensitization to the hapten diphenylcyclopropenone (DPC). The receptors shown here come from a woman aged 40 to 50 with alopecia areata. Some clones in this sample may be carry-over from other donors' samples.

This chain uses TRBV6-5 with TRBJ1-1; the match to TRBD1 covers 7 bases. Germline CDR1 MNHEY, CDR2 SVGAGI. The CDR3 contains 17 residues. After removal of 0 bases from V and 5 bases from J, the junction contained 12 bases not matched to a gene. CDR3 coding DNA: TGTGCCAGCAGTTACTCGGGTGGGCAGGGGGAAGGGACTGAAGCTTTCTTT. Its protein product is CASSYSGGQGEGTEAFF.

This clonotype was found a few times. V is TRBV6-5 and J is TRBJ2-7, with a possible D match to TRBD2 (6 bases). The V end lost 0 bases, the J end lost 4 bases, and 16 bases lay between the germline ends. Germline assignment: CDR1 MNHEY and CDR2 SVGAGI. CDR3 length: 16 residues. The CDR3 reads CASSYSRGLPTYEQYF. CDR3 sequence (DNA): TGTGCCAGCAGTTACTCGAGGGGACTCCCTACGTACGAGCAGTACTTC.

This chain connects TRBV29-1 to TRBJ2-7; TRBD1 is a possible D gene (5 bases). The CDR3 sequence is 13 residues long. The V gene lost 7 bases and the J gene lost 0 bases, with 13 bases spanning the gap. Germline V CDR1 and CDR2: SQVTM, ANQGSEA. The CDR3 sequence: CSAETAASYEQYV. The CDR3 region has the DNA TGCAGCGCAGAGACAGCCGCCTCCTACGAGCAGTACGTC.

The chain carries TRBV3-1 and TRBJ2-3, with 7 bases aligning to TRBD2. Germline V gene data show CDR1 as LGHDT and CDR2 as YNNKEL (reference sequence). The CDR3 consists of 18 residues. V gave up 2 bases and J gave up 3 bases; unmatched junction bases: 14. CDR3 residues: CASSQKRATSRWTDTQYF. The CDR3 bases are TGTGCCAGCAGCCAAAAAAGGGCGACTAGCCGATGGACAGATACGCAGTATTTT.

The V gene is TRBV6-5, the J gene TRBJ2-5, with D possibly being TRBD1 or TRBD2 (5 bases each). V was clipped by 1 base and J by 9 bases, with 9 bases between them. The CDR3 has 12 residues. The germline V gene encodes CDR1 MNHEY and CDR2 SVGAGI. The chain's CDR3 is CASSYYEGPQYF. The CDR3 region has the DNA TGTGCCAGCAGTTACTACGAGGGGCCCCAGTACTTC.

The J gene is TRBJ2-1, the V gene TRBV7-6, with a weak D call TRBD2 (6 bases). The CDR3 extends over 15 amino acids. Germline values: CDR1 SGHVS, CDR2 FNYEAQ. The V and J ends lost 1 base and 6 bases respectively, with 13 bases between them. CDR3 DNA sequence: TGTGCCAGCAGCTTAGGTCCGTGGGAGGCCAATGAGCAGTTCTTC. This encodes CASSLGPWEANEQFF.

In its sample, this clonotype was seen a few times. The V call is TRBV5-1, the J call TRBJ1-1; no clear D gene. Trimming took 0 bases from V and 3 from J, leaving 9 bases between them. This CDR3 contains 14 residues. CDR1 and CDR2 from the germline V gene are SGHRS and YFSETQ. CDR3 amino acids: CASSLGDEYTEAFF. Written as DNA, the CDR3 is TGCGCCAGCAGCTTGGGGGATGAGTACACTGAAGCTTTCTTT.

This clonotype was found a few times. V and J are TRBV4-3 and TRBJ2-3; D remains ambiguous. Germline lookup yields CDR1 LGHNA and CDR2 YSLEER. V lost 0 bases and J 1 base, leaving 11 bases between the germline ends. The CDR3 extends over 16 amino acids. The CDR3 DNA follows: TGCGCCAGCAGCCAAGATCGTCTAGACGGCACAGATACGCAGTATTTT. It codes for CASSQDRLDGTDTQYF.

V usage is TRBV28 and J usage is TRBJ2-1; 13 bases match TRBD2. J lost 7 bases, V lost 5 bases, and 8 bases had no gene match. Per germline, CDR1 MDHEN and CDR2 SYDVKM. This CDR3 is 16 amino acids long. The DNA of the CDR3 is TGTGCCAGCAGTCGGGGGAGGACTAGCGGGAGTAATGAGCAGTTCTTC. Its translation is CASSRGRTSGSNEQFF.

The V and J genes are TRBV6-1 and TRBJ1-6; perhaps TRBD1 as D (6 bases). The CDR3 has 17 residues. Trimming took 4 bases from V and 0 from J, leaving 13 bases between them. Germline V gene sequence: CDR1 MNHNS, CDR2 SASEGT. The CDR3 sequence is CASSGPTGSSYNSPLHF. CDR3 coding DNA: TGTGCCAGCAGTGGGCCGACAGGAAGCTCCTATAATTCACCCCTCCACTTT.

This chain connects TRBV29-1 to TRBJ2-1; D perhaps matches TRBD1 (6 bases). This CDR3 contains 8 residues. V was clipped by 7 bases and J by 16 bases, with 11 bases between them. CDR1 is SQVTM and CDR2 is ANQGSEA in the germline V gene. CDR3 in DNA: TGCAGCGCTATAGGGGGTTTCTTC. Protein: CSAIGGFF.

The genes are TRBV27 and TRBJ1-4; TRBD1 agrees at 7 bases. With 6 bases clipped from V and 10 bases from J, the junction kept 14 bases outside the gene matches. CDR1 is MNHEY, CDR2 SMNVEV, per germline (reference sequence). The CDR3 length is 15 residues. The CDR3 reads CASRPQQGQAGKLFF. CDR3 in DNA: TGTGCCAGCAGACCGCAACAGGGGCAAGCGGGAAAACTGTTTTTT.